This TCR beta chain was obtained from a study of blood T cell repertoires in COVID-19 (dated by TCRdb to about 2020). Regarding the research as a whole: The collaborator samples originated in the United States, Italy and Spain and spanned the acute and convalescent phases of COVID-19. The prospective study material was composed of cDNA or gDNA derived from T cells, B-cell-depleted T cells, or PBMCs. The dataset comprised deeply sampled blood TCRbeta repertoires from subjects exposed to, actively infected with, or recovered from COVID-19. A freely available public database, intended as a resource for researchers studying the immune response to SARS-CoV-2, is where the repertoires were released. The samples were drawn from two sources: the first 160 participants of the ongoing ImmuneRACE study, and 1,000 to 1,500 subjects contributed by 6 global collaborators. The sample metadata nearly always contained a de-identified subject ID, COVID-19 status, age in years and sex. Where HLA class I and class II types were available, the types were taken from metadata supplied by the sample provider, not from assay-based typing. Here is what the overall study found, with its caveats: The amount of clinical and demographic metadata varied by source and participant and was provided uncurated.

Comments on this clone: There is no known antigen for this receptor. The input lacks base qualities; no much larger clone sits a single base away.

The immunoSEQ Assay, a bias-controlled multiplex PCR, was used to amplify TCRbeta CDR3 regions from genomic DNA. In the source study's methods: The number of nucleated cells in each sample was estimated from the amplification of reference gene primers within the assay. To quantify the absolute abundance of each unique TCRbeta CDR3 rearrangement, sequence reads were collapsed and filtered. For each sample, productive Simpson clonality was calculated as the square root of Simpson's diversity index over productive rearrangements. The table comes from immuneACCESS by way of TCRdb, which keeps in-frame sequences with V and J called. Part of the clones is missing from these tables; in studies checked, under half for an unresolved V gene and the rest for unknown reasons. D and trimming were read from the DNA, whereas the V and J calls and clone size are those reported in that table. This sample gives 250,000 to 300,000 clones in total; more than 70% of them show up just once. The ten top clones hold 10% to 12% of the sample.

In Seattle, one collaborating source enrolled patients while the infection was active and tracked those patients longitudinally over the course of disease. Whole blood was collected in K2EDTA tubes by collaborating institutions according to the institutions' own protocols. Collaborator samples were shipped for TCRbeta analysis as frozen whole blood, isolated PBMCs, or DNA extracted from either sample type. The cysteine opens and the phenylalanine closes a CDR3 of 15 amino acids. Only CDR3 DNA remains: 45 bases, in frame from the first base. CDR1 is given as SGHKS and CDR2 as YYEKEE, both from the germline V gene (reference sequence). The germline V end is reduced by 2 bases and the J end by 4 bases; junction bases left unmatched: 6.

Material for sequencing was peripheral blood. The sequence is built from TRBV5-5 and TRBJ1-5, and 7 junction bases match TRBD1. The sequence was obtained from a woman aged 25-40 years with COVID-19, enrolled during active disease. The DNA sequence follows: TGTGCCAGCAGCTTCTTAGGGGGCGAAAATCAGCCCCAGCATTTT. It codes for CASSFLGGENQPQHF.